This TCR beta chain was captured by sequencing in a study of high-grade serous ovarian cancer treatment subgroups. Study-wide background: Mean per sample: about 14,000 reads, some 8,100 unique TCR beta rearrangements. Whole-study results and caveats: Higher neoantigen levels went with greater TCR clonal relatedness. Different patients shared almost no repertoire; same-patient tumors shared about 0.11 to 0.85. Spatial context was lost because tumors were sequenced in bulk.

Tumor tissue was taken before any definitive surgery or chemotherapy was given. This table comes from immunoSEQ multiplex PCR, and its TCRdb copy is limited to in-frame clones, with some not included. The repertoire consists of about 9,000 clones, with around 72% occurring once and the leading ten covering 10%. The CDR3 has 15 amino acids. With 6 bases removed from V and 3 bases from J, the gap between germline ends came to 18 bases. Germline V gene sequence: CDR1 SGDLS, CDR2 YYNGEE. About this clone itself: The antigen is not known.

The TCR comes from a human donor with high-grade serous ovarian cancer. Sequencing was performed on tumor tissue. The rearrangement links TRBV9 to TRBJ1-2; D remains unclear. The CDR3 reads CASNLGGLSHYGYTF. In DNA form, the CDR3 reads TGTGCCAGCAACCTTGGTGGACTCTCCCACTATGGCTACACCTTC.